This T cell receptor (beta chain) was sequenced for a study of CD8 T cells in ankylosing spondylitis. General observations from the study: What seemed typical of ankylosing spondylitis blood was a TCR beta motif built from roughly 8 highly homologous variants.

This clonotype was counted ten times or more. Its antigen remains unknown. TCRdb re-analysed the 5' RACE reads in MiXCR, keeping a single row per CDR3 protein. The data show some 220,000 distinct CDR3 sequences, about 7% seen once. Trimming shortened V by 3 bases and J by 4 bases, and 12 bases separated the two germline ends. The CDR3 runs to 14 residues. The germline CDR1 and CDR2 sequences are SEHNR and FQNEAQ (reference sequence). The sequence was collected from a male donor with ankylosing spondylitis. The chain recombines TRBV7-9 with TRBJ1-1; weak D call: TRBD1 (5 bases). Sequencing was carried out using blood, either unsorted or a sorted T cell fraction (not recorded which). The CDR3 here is CASSLGAGITEAFF. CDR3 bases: TGTGCCAGCAGCTTGGGTGCAGGGATCACTGAAGCTTTCTTT.